The TCR beta chain under discussion was sequenced for a study of blood T cell repertoires in COVID-19. The CDR3 covers 12 residues. The germline CDR1 and CDR2 sequences are KGHSH and LQKENI. V shed 6 bases and J shed 7 bases, with 12 bases lying between them. Sequencing was performed with immunoSEQ multiplex PCR; in TCRdb, only in-frame clones are kept and a portion is missing. The sample carries 130,000 or so clones, around 83% recorded once. Sequencing used peripheral blood. The V call is TRBV18, the J call TRBJ1-1; TRBD1 might be the D (5 bases). The sequence derives from a human donor in a cohort sampled during active COVID-19. The CDR3 reads CASSPGGGEAFF. CDR3 nucleotide sequence: TGTGCCAGCTCGCCGGGGGGTGGTGAAGCTTTCTTT.